The rows below give T cell receptor beta chains drawn from one sample of a study of technical replicates of blood from a handful of donors. Profiling relied on immunoSEQ multiplex PCR, and the TCRdb table lists in-frame clones only, not all of them. The data hold 81,000 or so clones, with approximately 96% observed a single time. Sample: T cells isolated from PBMCs. The receptors derive from a human donor in good health. Each CDR3 is given with its conserved first and last residue. Fields, in order: J gene, V gene, clone size, CDR3 protein. Part of the rows lack a size; the others show once, few, many or a class for expanded clones.

J gene: TRBJ2-1
V gene: TRBV29-1
clone size: NA
CDR3 protein: CSVEYQRGISYNEQFF

J gene: TRBJ2-7
V gene: TRBV2
clone size: NA
CDR3 protein: CASIRTPGHNEQYF

J gene: TRBJ2-7
V gene: TRBV5-1
clone size: once
CDR3 protein: CASRSGTGTYEQYF

J gene: TRBJ2-7
V gene: TRBV9
clone size: NA
CDR3 protein: CASKPQPGQRTYEQYF

J gene: TRBJ2-7
V gene: TRBV2
clone size: NA
CDR3 protein: CASKAGERSYEQYF

J gene: TRBJ1-2
V gene: TRBV11-2
clone size: NA
CDR3 protein: CASSQGGQGEGYTF

J gene: TRBJ2-7
V gene: TRBV6-1
clone size: NA
CDR3 protein: CASSESRRDRGFDEQYF

J gene: TRBJ2-1
V gene: TRBV7-9
clone size: NA
CDR3 protein: CASSLGAQTFYNEQFF

J gene: TRBJ1-2
V gene: TRBV6-5
clone size: NA
CDR3 protein: CASRNPGAWGYTF

J gene: TRBJ2-6
V gene: TRBV4-1
clone size: NA
CDR3 protein: CASSQPRGANVLTF

J gene: TRBJ1-2
V gene: TRBV19
clone size: NA
CDR3 protein: CASRLGGHYGYTF

J gene: TRBJ2-2
V gene: TRBV28
clone size: once
CDR3 protein: CASSSNWVGTKNTGELFF

J gene: TRBJ2-7
V gene: TRBV6-1
clone size: NA
CDR3 protein: CASRGQRHEQYF

J gene: TRBJ2-5
V gene: TRBV10-3
clone size: NA
CDR3 protein: CAIRESETQYF

J gene: TRBJ2-3
V gene: TRBV21-1
clone size: NA
CDR3 protein: CASSKARPAETSTDTQYF

J gene: TRBJ2-4
V gene: TRBV6-1
clone size: NA
CDR3 protein: CASSDSPGGANIQYF

J gene: TRBJ2-5
V gene: TRBV27
clone size: NA
CDR3 protein: CASRIQGEETQYF

J gene: TRBJ1-2
V gene: TRBV6-5
clone size: NA
CDR3 protein: CASRGGTGLFYGYTF

J gene: TRBJ1-5
V gene: TRBV28
clone size: NA
CDR3 protein: CASTPRGFSNQPQHF

J gene: TRBJ1-2
V gene: TRBV27
clone size: NA
CDR3 protein: CASSFSGPGGGYTF

J gene: TRBJ1-1
V gene: TRBV4-2
clone size: NA
CDR3 protein: CASSPRTGPNTEAFF

J gene: TRBJ2-2
V gene: TRBV28
clone size: NA
CDR3 protein: CASSLQSLAGVTGELFF

J gene: TRBJ2-3
V gene: TRBV28
clone size: NA
CDR3 protein: CASSLYLETSTDTQYF

J gene: TRBJ1-2
V gene: TRBV2
clone size: few
CDR3 protein: CASSTRGGRDGYTF

J gene: TRBJ2-3
V gene: TRBV6-6
clone size: NA
CDR3 protein: CASSYPLAGADTQYF

J gene: TRBJ2-7
V gene: TRBV5-5
clone size: NA
CDR3 protein: CASSFLGTGAYEQYF

J gene: TRBJ1-2
V gene: TRBV5-4
clone size: NA
CDR3 protein: CASSQNGGGSGYTF

J gene: TRBJ1-5
V gene: TRBV5-1
clone size: NA
CDR3 protein: CASSLRTGPNQPQHF

J gene: TRBJ2-2
V gene: TRBV21-1
clone size: NA
CDR3 protein: CASSNRTSGRITGELFF

J gene: TRBJ2-2
V gene: TRBV4-1
clone size: NA
CDR3 protein: CASSQEIGLAGVDGELFF

J gene: TRBJ1-2
V gene: TRBV9
clone size: NA
CDR3 protein: CASSVGQGAGGYTF

J gene: TRBJ1-4
V gene: TRBV30
clone size: NA
CDR3 protein: CAWGRGYGEKLFF

J gene: TRBJ2-5
V gene: TRBV6-5
clone size: NA
CDR3 protein: CASSSSGQKMKETQYF

J gene: TRBJ1-2
V gene: TRBV5-5
clone size: NA
CDR3 protein: CASSLEGEGGYTF

J gene: TRBJ1-1
V gene: TRBV5-1
clone size: NA
CDR3 protein: CASSWGQGATEAFF

J gene: TRBJ1-2
V gene: TRBV7-2
clone size: NA
CDR3 protein: CASSFSDRSYGYTF

J gene: TRBJ1-5
V gene: TRBV7-9
clone size: NA
CDR3 protein: CASSFGQGGNQPQHF

J gene: TRBJ2-5
V gene: TRBV18
clone size: NA
CDR3 protein: CASSPVDGGQETQYF

J gene: TRBJ2-1
V gene: TRBV4-1
clone size: NA
CDR3 protein: CASSQVPRSYEQFF

J gene: TRBJ1-4
V gene: TRBV7-8
clone size: NA
CDR3 protein: CASRPTQKGRGNEKLFF

J gene: TRBJ2-7
V gene: TRBV7-8
clone size: NA
CDR3 protein: CASSLTSGRGPPSYEQYF

J gene: TRBJ2-3
V gene: TRBV9
clone size: once
CDR3 protein: CASSVGGGTSGDTQYF

J gene: TRBJ2-5
V gene: TRBV7-2
clone size: NA
CDR3 protein: CASSLYGLAGTETQYF

J gene: TRBJ1-2
V gene: TRBV30
clone size: NA
CDR3 protein: CTGLNDGYTF

J gene: TRBJ2-3
V gene: TRBV7-3
clone size: NA
CDR3 protein: CASSMGQGAHQDTQYF